This T cell receptor beta chain is from a study of T-cell memory formation after mild COVID-19. The overall study: TCR clusters largely stayed donor specific. Findings and caveats of the study: Mainly CM and EM harbored the contracting CD4+ clones; mainly EMRA harbored the CD8+ ones. That cross-reactive memory joined was suggested by some responding clones appearing in pre-infection memory. Clones shrinking from day 15 to 85 showed even CD4/CD8 mixes; later expanders tilted CD4+.

Germline loops: CDR1 LGHNA, CDR2 YSLEER. The germline V and J ends were trimmed by 1 base and 1 base, with 5 bases remaining between them. The CDR3 spans 14 residues. As to this clonotype: Its specificity is not known.

TCRdb used MiXCR to reprocess the 5' RACE reads, holding one entry per CDR3 protein. This repertoire shows around 320,000 distinct CDR3 sequences, 25% to 30% found once; its top ten account for 13%. Sequenced input: PBMCs or a T cell subset sorted from them (not recorded which). V is TRBV4-3 and J is TRBJ1-3, with unresolved D. This TCR was sampled from an adult woman who had mild COVID-19 (a few samples of this study predate the infection). Cell type and time point are not known. The CDR3, as DNA: TGCGCCAGCAGCCAAGCCATTTCTGGAAACACCATATATTTT. Amino acids: CASSQAISGNTIYF.